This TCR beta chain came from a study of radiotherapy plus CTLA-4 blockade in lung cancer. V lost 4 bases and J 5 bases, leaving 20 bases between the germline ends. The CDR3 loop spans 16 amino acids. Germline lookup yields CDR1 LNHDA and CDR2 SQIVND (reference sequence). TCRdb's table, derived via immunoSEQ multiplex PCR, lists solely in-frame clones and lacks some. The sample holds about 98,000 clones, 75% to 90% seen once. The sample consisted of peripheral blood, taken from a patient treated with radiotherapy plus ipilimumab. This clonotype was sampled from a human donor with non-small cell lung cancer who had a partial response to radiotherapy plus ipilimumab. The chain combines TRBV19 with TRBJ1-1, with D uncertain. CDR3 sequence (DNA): TGTGCCAGTAGTAAGGACCCGGGCCCCCGGGGAACTGAAGCTTTCTTT. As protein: CASSKDPGPRGTEAFF.